Presented here are 14 T cell receptor beta chains from one specimen sequenced in a study of cytomegalovirus exposure and HLA in healthy donors. PCR involved 60 Vbeta and 13 Jbeta primers. Repertoires were generated with immunoSEQ multiplex PCR, while TCRdb's copy carries only in-frame clones and drops some. The table lists around 150,000 clones, 75% to 85% of them singletons. Sequencing used PBMCs. These receptors were collected from a male donor in good health and CMV-seropositive.

This chain connects TRBV6-6 to TRBJ1-5; TRBD1 is a possible D gene (5 bases). Trimming took 2 bases from V and 2 from J, leaving 10 bases between them. There are 15 residues in the CDR3. Germline values: CDR1 MNHNY, CDR2 SVGAGI (reference sequence). CDR3 residues: CASSYQGVGNQPQHF. In nucleotides, the CDR3 is TGTGCCAGCAGTTACCAGGGTGTCGGCAATCAGCCCCAGCATTTT.

The J gene is TRBJ2-3, the V gene TRBV5-5; no clear D gene. The ends were cut back, 7 bases at V and 4 bases at J, with 7 bases in the middle. Germline V gives CDR1 SGHKS, CDR2 YYEKEE (reference sequence). The CDR3 contains 11 residues. CDR3 in DNA: TGTGCCAGCCGAGTCTCAGATACGCAGTATTTT. This gives the protein CASRVSDTQYF.

The chain is built from TRBV7-9 and TRBJ1-6; no definite D call. Trimming pared 1 base from V and 9 bases from J, leaving 10 bases between. Germline loops: CDR1 SEHNR, CDR2 FQNEAQ (reference sequence). This CDR3 spans 14 amino acids. Here the CDR3 DNA reads TGTGCCAGCAGCTTAGGAGGGCCAATTTCACCCCTCCACTTT. Residues: CASSLGGPISPLHF.

This clone was observed a handful of times. This chain uses TRBV7-9 with TRBJ1-1; the D is unclear. The ends were cut back, 7 bases at V and 1 base at J, with 10 bases in the middle. The germline V gene encodes CDR1 SEHNR and CDR2 FQNEAQ (reference sequence). The CDR3 runs to 13 residues. The CDR3 DNA reads as TGTGCCAGCACCCTTTTAGAGAACACTGAAGCTTTCTTT. It encodes CASTLLENTEAFF.

The rearrangement joins TRBV9 to TRBJ1-2; tentative D call: TRBD1 (5 bases). Germline assignment: CDR1 SGDLS and CDR2 YYNGEE. This CDR3 comprises 15 residues. V gave up 1 base and J gave up 4 bases, with 14 bases separating them. CDR3 coding DNA: TGTGCCAGCAGCGTACGCCCGGGGGTAGGCTATGGCTACACCTTC. Its translation is CASSVRPGVGYGYTF.

The V gene is TRBV27, the J gene TRBJ1-2, with 7 bases aligning to TRBD1. The CDR3 is made up of 17 amino acids. The germline V gene encodes CDR1 MNHEY and CDR2 SMNVEV (reference sequence). J gave up 8 bases and V 2 bases, and 17 bases lay outside the gene matches. The CDR3 region has the DNA TGTGCCAGCAGTTTAAAAAGCCATTACAGGGGCCTTGGGGGCTACACCTTC. Its translation: CASSLKSHYRGLGGYTF.

This chain joins TRBV30 and TRBJ1-1; D unclear. Per germline, CDR1 GTSNPN and CDR2 SVGIG (reference sequence). The CDR3 extends over 11 amino acids. The V end was cut by 4 bases, the J end by 0 bases, with 3 bases between. The CDR3 sequence is CAWTVNTEAFF. The CDR3 region has the DNA TGTGCCTGGACTGTGAACACTGAAGCTTTCTTT.

V and J are TRBV6-6 and TRBJ1-1, with D tentatively TRBD1 (6 bases). The germline CDR1 and CDR2 sequences are MNHNY and SVGAGI (reference sequence). Trimming left V 2 bases short and J 0 bases short, with 7 bases between. The CDR3 runs 14 residues. CDR3 in amino acids: CASSYGGLNTEAFF. CDR3 DNA: TGTGCCAGCAGTTACGGGGGCCTGAACACTGAAGCTTTCTTT.

This sequence joins TRBV5-4 and TRBJ2-7; D is possibly TRBD1 (6 bases). V was pared by 4 bases and J by 5 bases, with 13 bases between. The CDR3 covers 13 residues. The germline V gene encodes CDR1 SGHNT and CDR2 YYREEE (reference sequence). CDR3 sequence: CASSGRTVDEQYF. In DNA, the CDR3 is TGTGCCAGCAGCGGCCGGACAGTTGACGAGCAGTACTTC.

The gene calls are TRBV4-2 and TRBJ2-7, with 9 bases that match TRBD2. CDR3 length: 16 residues. The J segment lost 5 bases and the V segment lost 0 bases, leaving 8 bases of the junction unmatched. CDR1 and CDR2 from the germline V gene are LGHNA and YNFKEQ. The CDR3 spells CASSQDLGGGANEQYF. The CDR3, as DNA: TGTGCCAGCAGCCAAGATCTGGGCGGGGGGGCGAACGAGCAGTACTTC.

This sequence joins TRBV19 and TRBJ1-1, with a possible D match to TRBD1 (6 bases). Germline V gene sequence: CDR1 LNHDA, CDR2 SQIVND (reference sequence). The V end lost 1 base, the J end lost 3 bases, and 18 bases lay between the germline ends. The CDR3 is 17 amino acids. This CDR3 reads CASSIVATGRGDTEAFF. The CDR3 nucleotides read TGTGCCAGTAGTATAGTAGCGACAGGCCGGGGGGACACTGAAGCTTTCTTT.

V usage is TRBV7-9 and J usage is TRBJ2-4; the D gene is possibly TRBD2 (6 bases). Germline V gene sequence: CDR1 SEHNR, CDR2 FQNEAQ (reference sequence). Trimming removed 10 bases at V and 1 base at J, with 26 bases between. The CDR3 is made up of 18 amino acids. The CDR3 sequence is CATSSGEVGWVAKNIQYF. The CDR3 nucleotides read TGTGCCACCTCCTCGGGGGAGGTCGGCTGGGTTGCCAAAAACATTCAGTACTTC.

This rearrangement joins TRBV6-6 to TRBJ2-4, with D perhaps matching TRBD2 (5 bases). This CDR3 has 15 residues. The germline V gene has CDR1 MNHNY and CDR2 SVGAGI (reference sequence). V lost 4 bases and J 8 bases, leaving 18 bases between the germline ends. CDR3 sequence: CASSWGFEGRDIQYF. DNA of the CDR3: TGTGCCAGCAGTTGGGGATTTGAGGGAAGGGACATTCAGTACTTC.

The chain is built from TRBV29-1 and TRBJ2-1; possibly TRBD1 for D (5 bases). The CDR3 extends over 16 amino acids. The germline CDR1 and CDR2 sequences are SQVTM and ANQGSEA. Trimming pared 7 bases from V and 5 bases from J, leaving 24 bases between. The CDR3 DNA is TGCAGCGCAGGGCCGACCTCCTGGGCATTGGACAATGAGCAGTTCTTC. Its protein product is CSAGPTSWALDNEQFF.